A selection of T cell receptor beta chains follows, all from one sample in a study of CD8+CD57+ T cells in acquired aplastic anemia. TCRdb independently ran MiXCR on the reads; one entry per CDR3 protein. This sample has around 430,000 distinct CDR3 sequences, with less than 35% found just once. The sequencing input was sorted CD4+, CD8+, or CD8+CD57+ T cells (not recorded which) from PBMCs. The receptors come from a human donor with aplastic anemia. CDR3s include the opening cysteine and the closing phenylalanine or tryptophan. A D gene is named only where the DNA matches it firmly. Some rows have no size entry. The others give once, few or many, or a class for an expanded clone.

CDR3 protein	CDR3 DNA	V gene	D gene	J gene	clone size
CASSHWGQGGFGQPQHF	TGTGCCAGTAGTCATTGGGGACAGGGTGGTTTTGGTCAGCCCCAGCATTTT	TRBV19	TRBD1	TRBJ1-5	many
CASTRLAGDNEQFF	TGTGCCAGCACTCGACTAGCGGGGGACAATGAGCAGTTCTTC	TRBV12-3/TRBV12-4	TRBD2	TRBJ2-1	many
CATRATGGMNEQFF	TGTGCCACCAGGGCAACAGGGGGCATGAATGAGCAGTTCTTC	TRBV24-1	TRBD1	TRBJ2-1	many
CASSEAGPSGPWADTQYF	TGTGCCAGCAGTGAAGCGGGGCCTTCCGGCCCGTGGGCAGATACGCAGTATTTT	TRBV2	-	TRBJ2-3	few
CSARGPGGVVGQPQHF	TGCAGTGCCCGAGGCCCCGGGGGGGTAGTCGGGCAGCCCCAGCATTTT	TRBV20-1	-	TRBJ1-5	-
CASRNKGQNTGELFF	TGTGCCAGCAGGAATAAGGGACAGAACACCGGGGAGCTGTTTTTT	TRBV6-1	-	TRBJ2-2	few
CSLAPAGNQPQHF	TGCAGCTTGGCCCCGGCGGGCAATCAGCCCCAGCATTTT	TRBV29-1	-	TRBJ1-5	-
CASSRGQKETQYF	TGTGCCAGCAGCCGGGGACAGAAGGAGACCCAGTACTTC	TRBV7-2	TRBD1	TRBJ2-5	many
CASSRKGDQQGGYTF	TGTGCCAGTAGCCGCAAGGGGGACCAGCAGGGGGGCTACACCTTC	TRBV19	-	TRBJ1-2	many
CASSQDLGAYEQYF	TGTGCCAGCAGCCAAGATCTTGGGGCCTACGAGCAGTACTTC	TRBV4-2	-	TRBJ2-7	few
CAGCRTPEYDNQPQHF	TGTGCCGGCTGTCGAACTCCAGAATATGACAATCAGCCCCAGCATTTT	TRBV6-1	-	TRBJ1-5	-
CASSRGTSGTSTGELFF	TGCGCCAGCAGCAGAGGGACTAGCGGGACTAGCACCGGGGAGCTGTTTTTT	TRBV5-1	TRBD2	TRBJ2-2	few
CASSFSRRGGHEQYF	TGTGCCAGCAGCTTCTCTCGGCGGGGGGGCCACGAGCAGTACTTC	TRBV5-8	TRBD2	TRBJ2-7	-
CASSYSRFRTGGKGQPQHF	TGTGCCAGCAGTTACTCGAGGTTTAGGACAGGGGGAAAGGGGCAGCCCCAGCATTTT	TRBV6-2/TRBV6-3	TRBD1	TRBJ1-5	-
CSASRSGDAYNEQFF	TGCAGTGCCAGTCGCAGCGGGGACGCCTACAATGAGCAGTTCTTC	TRBV20-1	TRBD2	TRBJ2-1	-
CASSPITGPNEQFF	TGTGCCAGCAGCCCAATCACAGGGCCCAATGAGCAGTTCTTC	TRBV9	-	TRBJ2-1	many
CASSQPLGTGGEGYTF	TGTGCCAGCAGCCAACCCCTCGGGACAGGGGGAGAAGGCTACACCTTC	TRBV3-1	TRBD1	TRBJ1-2	few
CASSLPPGGGQPQHF	TGTGCCAGCAGCCTACCCCCGGGGGGCGGTCAGCCCCAGCATTTT	TRBV19	-	TRBJ1-5	few
CASSLRASRTDTQYF	TGTGCCAGCAGCTTAAGGGCTAGCAGGACAGATACGCAGTATTTT	TRBV11-2	-	TRBJ2-3	many
CASSLGGENVGEQYF	TGTGCCAGCAGCTTAGGAGGGGAGAATGTGGGGGAGCAGTACTTC	TRBV7-8	-	TRBJ2-7	many
CATGVDSYGYTF	TGTGCCACCGGAGTTGACAGCTATGGCTACACCTTC	TRBV24-1	-	TRBJ1-2	-
CATSDGRGYGYTF	TGTGCCACCAGCGATGGACGGGGCTATGGCTACACCTTC	TRBV15	-	TRBJ1-2	few
CASSYRSRTGGYEQFF	TGTGCCAGCAGTTACCGTAGTCGAACAGGGGGCTATGAGCAGTTCTTC	TRBV6-2/TRBV6-3	TRBD1	TRBJ2-1	-
CASSLVAGSGYGYTF	TGTGCCAGCAGCTTAGTAGCGGGTTCGGGGTATGGCTACACCTTC	TRBV7-2	-	TRBJ1-2	many
CASSDRTGRNSPLHF	TGTGCCAGCAGTGACCGGACAGGGAGAAATTCACCCCTCCACTTT	TRBV2	TRBD1	TRBJ1-6	-
CASSEDGTSGANVLTF	TGTGCCAGCAGCGAAGACGGAACCTCTGGGGCCAACGTCCTGACTTTC	TRBV16	-	TRBJ2-6	-
CSARISGDTQYF	TGCAGTGCTAGGATTAGCGGAGATACGCAGTATTTT	TRBV20-1	-	TRBJ2-3	-
CASRPPGQGAEQYF	TGTGCCAGCAGACCGCCGGGACAGGGCGCCGAGCAGTACTTC	TRBV12-3/TRBV12-4	TRBD1	TRBJ2-7	many
CASTIGGQGTNYGYTF	TGTGCCAGCACTATAGGGGGACAGGGCACCAACTATGGCTACACCTTC	TRBV25-1	TRBD1	TRBJ1-2	-
CSASEGRLADFSYEQYF	TGCAGTGCTAGTGAGGGGCGACTAGCGGATTTCTCCTACGAGCAGTACTTC	TRBV20-1	TRBD2	TRBJ2-7	few
CASSLDPGGVETQYF	TGCGCCAGCAGCTTGGACCCAGGGGGGGTGGAGACCCAGTACTTC	TRBV5-1	-	TRBJ2-5	few
CASSLTGTEISYYEQYF	TGTGCCAGCAGTTTGACCGGGACAGAGATTTCATACTACGAGCAGTACTTC	TRBV25-1	TRBD1	TRBJ2-7	-
CATRAYNEQFF	TGTGCCACCAGGGCCTACAATGAGCAGTTCTTC	TRBV24-1	-	TRBJ2-1	many
CASSFGGRNRNEQFF	TGTGCCAGCAGCTTCGGGGGGCGGAATAGAAATGAGCAGTTCTTC	TRBV11-1	-	TRBJ2-1	few
CASSLRDSDNGYTF	TGTGCCAGCAGCCTACGGGACAGCGATAATGGCTACACCTTC	TRBV27	TRBD1	TRBJ1-2	many
CSARPRLSSGNTIYF	TGCAGTGCCAGACCAAGACTGAGCTCTGGAAACACCATATATTTT	TRBV20-1	-	TRBJ1-3	few
CATSKGQVGSPLHF	TGTGCCACCAGTAAGGGACAAGTGGGATCACCCCTCCACTTT	TRBV24-1	-	TRBJ1-6	-
CASSQDRALSGANVLTF	TGCGCCAGCAGCCAAGATCGAGCCTTATCTGGGGCCAACGTCCTGACTTTC	TRBV4-3	-	TRBJ2-6	-
CASSPSNSGNTIYF	TGTGCCAGCAGTCCCAGTAACTCTGGAAACACCATATATTTT	TRBV7-9	-	TRBJ1-3	-
CASSFGRSNQPQHF	TGTGCCAGCAGTTTCGGACGGAGCAATCAGCCCCAGCATTTT	TRBV3-1	-	TRBJ1-5	-
CSAPPQVGDEQFF	TGCAGTGCCCCACCGCAGGTGGGGGATGAGCAGTTCTTC	TRBV20-1	-	TRBJ2-1	few
CASSLTVRGGANYGYTF	TGTGCCAGCAGCTTAACGGTCAGGGGGGGTGCTAACTATGGCTACACCTTC	TRBV7-3	TRBD1	TRBJ1-2	-
CASSTGEGRGYTF	TGTGCCAGCAGTACCGGGGAGGGGAGAGGCTACACCTTC	TRBV2	-	TRBJ1-2	many
CASREERGQYF	TGTGCCAGCAGGGAGGAGCGGGGGCAGTACTTC	TRBV7-3	TRBD2	TRBJ2-7	-
CSAKWAGGLSYEQYF	TGCAGTGCTAAATGGGCAGGGGGCCTTTCTTACGAGCAGTACTTC	TRBV20-1	TRBD1	TRBJ2-7	many
CASSLLVGDTQYF	TGTGCCAGCAGCTTATTGGTCGGAGATACGCAGTATTTT	TRBV7-2	-	TRBJ2-3	many
CASMQGSPLHF	TGTGCCAGCATGCAAGGTTCACCCCTCCACTTT	TRBV6-1	-	TRBJ1-6	many
CASSQDRGAGSDTQYF	TGTGCCAGCAGCCAAGACCGGGGGGCCGGATCAGATACGCAGTATTTT	TRBV4-2	-	TRBJ2-3	-
CASSLASVSGANVLTF	TGTGCCAGCAGCTTAGCGTCGGTTTCTGGGGCCAACGTCCTGACTTTC	TRBV7-3	-	TRBJ2-6	-
CASSWGHNTEAFF	TGTGCCAGCAGCTGGGGGCATAACACTGAAGCTTTCTTT	TRBV5-8	-	TRBJ1-1	-